The rows below give T cell receptor beta chains drawn from one sample of a study of cytomegalovirus exposure and HLA in healthy donors. Produced via immunoSEQ multiplex PCR; TCRdb's table is partial and in-frame only. Here the sample spans 150,000 to 180,000 clones, 65% to 80% being singletons. Sequencing was carried out using PBMCs. These TCRs come from a man between 18 and 35 years old in good health and CMV-seronegative. Each CDR3 is given with its conserved first and last residue. Fields, in order: clone size, J gene, V gene, D gene, CDR3 protein, CDR3 DNA. D genes are given only for firm matches. The size entry is marked missing in some rows and otherwise reads once, few, many or a size class.

>few|TRBJ1-2|TRBV29-1|TRBD1
CSVVQPGQVYGYTF
TGCAGCGTTGTTCAACCGGGACAGGTGTATGGCTACACCTTC
>.|TRBJ2-6|TRBV15|.
CATSRDLPDTGANGLTF
TGTGCCACCAGCAGAGATCTCCCTGATACTGGGGCCAACGGCCTGACTTTC
>.|TRBJ1-6|TRBV4-3|TRBD1
CASSPTDRDKLSPLHF
TGCGCCAGCAGCCCAACCGACAGGGATAAATTGTCACCCCTCCACTTT
>.|TRBJ1-1|TRBV6-5|TRBD1
CASSATVTGSTEAFF
TGTGCCAGCAGTGCGACTGTGACAGGGAGCACTGAAGCTTTCTTT
>.|TRBJ1-2|TRBV18|.
CASSPGPGMDYGYTF
TGTGCCAGCTCACCGGGTCCGGGGATGGACTATGGCTACACCTTC
>.|TRBJ1-6|TRBV25-1|.
CASSDVVEAHNSPLHF
TGTGCCAGCAGTGATGTGGTGGAGGCCCATAATTCACCCCTCCACTTT
>.|TRBJ1-2|TRBV11-2|.
CASSDTTGYGYTF
TGTGCCAGCAGCGACACGACAGGCTATGGCTACACCTTC
>.|TRBJ2-3|TRBV7-2|.
CASSKTSLPGDTQYF
TGTGCCAGCAGCAAGACTTCCCTACCTGGGGATACGCAGTATTTT
>once|TRBJ2-1|TRBV7-9|TRBD1
CASTKGQDYNEQFF
TGTGCCAGCACCAAGGGACAGGACTACAATGAGCAGTTCTTC
>.|TRBJ1-3|TRBV6-5|.
CASSYGGAGNTIYF
TGTGCCAGCAGTTACGGTGGGGCGGGAAACACCATATATTTT
>once|TRBJ2-7|TRBV2|.
CASSVSGVEQYF
TGTGCCAGCAGTGTGTCAGGGGTCGAGCAGTACTTC
>few|TRBJ1-2|TRBV4-3|.
CASSQDQFYRNYGYTF
TGCGCCAGCAGCCAAGATCAATTTTATCGGAACTATGGCTACACCTTC
>.|TRBJ1-5|TRBV7-9|TRBD1
CASSKGDREHQPQHF
TGTGCCAGCAGCAAAGGGGACAGGGAACATCAGCCCCAGCATTTT
>.|TRBJ2-3|TRBV19|.
CASTNGALRSDTQYF
TGTGCCAGTACCAATGGGGCCTTAAGGTCAGATACGCAGTATTTT
>.|TRBJ1-1|TRBV2|.
CASSDQDMTVNTEAFF
TGTGCCAGCAGTGATCAGGACATGACGGTGAACACTGAAGCTTTCTTT
>.|TRBJ2-5|TRBV6-1|TRBD2
CASSEARLAGGGETQYF
TGTGCCAGCAGTGAAGCGAGACTAGCGGGGGGGGGAGAGACCCAGTACTTC
>.|TRBJ2-6|TRBV2|.
CASSDRGVLGSGANVLTF
TGTGCCAGCAGTGACAGGGGAGTCTTAGGCTCTGGGGCCAACGTCCTGACTTTC
>.|TRBJ2-1|TRBV6-5|TRBD1
CASSLEGTGYNEQFF
TGTGCCAGCAGTCTTGAGGGGACAGGCTACAATGAGCAGTTCTTC
>few|TRBJ2-1|TRBV5-4|TRBD2
CASSSGTSGGGEQFF
TGTGCCAGCAGCTCCGGGACTAGCGGGGGAGGTGAGCAGTTCTTC
>.|TRBJ2-3|TRBV5-6|TRBD2
CASSRWLRGGTDTQYF
TGTGCCAGCAGCCGGTGGTTGCGGGGGGGCACAGATACGCAGTATTTT
>.|TRBJ2-7|TRBV11-2|TRBD2
CASSLEGQWTSGGASSEQYF
TGTGCCAGCAGCTTAGAGGGGCAGTGGACTAGCGGGGGGGCTAGCAGCGAGCAGTACTTC
>.|TRBJ2-1|TRBV28|TRBD1
CASEVEGQGSYNEQFF
TGTGCCAGCGAGGTCGAGGGACAGGGGTCCTACAATGAGCAGTTCTTC
>once|TRBJ2-7|TRBV7-2|TRBD1
CASSSGQGGAYEQYF
TGTGCCAGCAGCTCCGGACAGGGTGGTGCCTACGAGCAGTACTTC
>.|TRBJ1-3|TRBV18|.
CASSPAADSGNTIYF
TGTGCCAGCTCACCAGCGGCGGACTCTGGAAACACCATATATTTT
>.|TRBJ2-1|TRBV6-1|.
CASSSWDSWGEQFF
TGTGCCAGCAGTTCCTGGGACTCTTGGGGTGAGCAGTTCTTC
>.|TRBJ2-1|TRBV18|TRBD1
CASSPEDRGSYNEQFF
TGTGCCAGCTCACCTGAAGACAGGGGCTCCTACAATGAGCAGTTCTTC
>.|TRBJ2-6|TRBV4-3|.
CASSQDRGSGANVLTF
TGCGCCAGCAGCCAAGATCGGGGCTCTGGGGCCAACGTCCTGACTTTC
>.|TRBJ2-1|TRBV7-6|TRBD2
CASSWRLAGVSNEQFF
TGTGCCAGCAGCTGGCGACTAGCGGGGGTATCCAATGAGCAGTTCTTC
>.|TRBJ1-1|TRBV6-5|TRBD1
CASPGTGGAEAFF
TGTGCCAGCCCGGGGACAGGGGGCGCCGAAGCTTTCTTT
>.|TRBJ2-5|TRBV5-1|TRBD2
CASSLGAGAVQETQYF
TGCGCCAGCAGCTTAGGAGCGGGGGCCGTCCAAGAGACCCAGTACTTC
>few|TRBJ2-2|TRBV19|.
CASSIIPGNTGELFF
TGTGCCAGTAGTATTATTCCAGGGAACACCGGGGAGCTGTTTTTT
>.|TRBJ1-3|TRBV6-6|TRBD1
CASRGQGSSGNTIYF
TGTGCCAGCAGGGGACAGGGCTCATCTGGAAACACCATATATTTT
>once|TRBJ2-3|TRBV18|.
CASSHRGLSTDTQYF
TGTGCCAGCTCACATCGGGGACTGAGCACAGATACGCAGTATTTT
>.|TRBJ1-5|TRBV19|.
CASSIEPPKGDGINQPQHF
TGTGCCAGTAGTATAGAGCCCCCGAAGGGGGATGGGATCAATCAGCCCCAGCATTTT
>.|TRBJ1-1|TRBV30|.
CAWSGELVNTEAFF
TGTGCCTGGAGTGGGGAGCTAGTGAACACTGAAGCTTTCTTT
>.|TRBJ2-7|TRBV5-6|.
CASSYWGTGEQYF
TGTGCCAGCAGTTATTGGGGGACTGGCGAGCAGTACTTC
>.|TRBJ1-6|TRBV10-3|.
CAISAGSPVESYNSPLHF
TGTGCCATCAGTGCCGGGAGTCCTGTGGAGTCCTATAATTCACCCCTCCACTTT
>.|TRBJ1-2|TRBV7-2|TRBD1
CASSTPGTGTSVYGYTF
TGTGCCAGCAGCACTCCCGGGACAGGGACCAGCGTCTATGGCTACACCTTC
>.|TRBJ1-3|TRBV27|.
CASRNIASGNTIYF
TGTGCCAGCCGGAACATAGCCTCTGGAAACACCATATATTTT
>.|TRBJ1-3|TRBV9|.
CASSVDFGRGGNTIYF
TGTGCCAGCAGCGTAGATTTCGGCAGGGGAGGAAACACCATATATTTT
>few|TRBJ2-2|TRBV15|.
CATSRPPSANTGELFF
TGTGCCACCAGCAGACCCCCTAGCGCGAACACCGGGGAGCTGTTTTTT
>.|TRBJ2-5|TRBV13|TRBD1
CASSWGQGIKYQETQYF
TGTGCCAGCAGCTGGGGACAGGGAATTAAGTACCAAGAGACCCAGTACTTC
>.|TRBJ2-7|TRBV4-1|.
CASSQGQDYEQYF
TGCGCCAGCAGCCAAGGCCAGGACTACGAGCAGTACTTC
>.|TRBJ1-3|TRBV19|.
CASSTSGGNTIYF
TGTGCCAGTAGTACTTCCGGGGGAAACACCATATATTTT
>.|TRBJ2-1|TRBV18|.
CASSPPSSYNEQFF
TGTGCCAGCTCACCCCCTAGCTCCTACAATGAGCAGTTCTTC
>few|TRBJ2-2|TRBV2|TRBD1
CASSISLDRGNTGELFF
TGTGCCAGCAGCATCTCTTTGGACAGGGGAAACACCGGGGAGCTGTTTTTT
>.|TRBJ1-4|TRBV6-1|.
CASSDVSATNEKLFF
TGTGCCAGCAGTGACGTTTCGGCAACTAATGAAAAACTGTTTTTT
>.|TRBJ1-1|TRBV2|.
CASSGGDGTEAFF
TGTGCCAGCAGTGGGGGCGATGGCACTGAAGCTTTCTTT